This T cell receptor beta chain was sequenced in a study of cytomegalovirus exposure and HLA in healthy donors. Researchers ran the PCR with 60 Vbeta and 13 Jbeta primers. Clones were sequenced by immunoSEQ multiplex PCR, and TCRdb holds only the in-frame ones, with some missing. This sample yields roughly 200,000 clones, of which 70% to 90% are seen a single time; about 2.3% belongs to the top ten. The study, taken as a whole, reports: Cytomegalovirus status, reportedly, was diagnosed with high specificity and sensitivity by the classifier. As a later analysis revealed, most CMV-associated TCR beta chains appeared HLA-restricted.

Germline assignment: CDR1 KGHSH and CDR2 LQKENI. V lost 3 bases to trimming and J lost 1 base; unmatched junction nucleotides: 11. The CDR3 contains 19 residues. In the case of this clone: The antigen remains unidentified.

The origin of this receptor is a woman in her 50s in good health and CMV-seronegative. The gene calls are TRBV18 and TRBJ2-2; 10 bases agree with TRBD2. The sequencing input was PBMCs. The CDR3 sequence is CASSPIGLAAAGNTGELFF. CDR3 DNA sequence: TGTGCCAGCTCACCTATCGGACTAGCGGCCGCGGGGAACACCGGGGAGCTGTTTTTT. Variable domain in full (rest from reference TRBV18 and TRBJ2-2): NAGVMQNPRHLVRRRGQEARLRCSPMKGHSHVYWYRQLPEEGLKFMVYLQKENIIDESGMPKERFSAEFPKEGPSILRIQQVVRGDSAAYFCASSPIGLAAAGNTGELFFGEGSRLTVL.